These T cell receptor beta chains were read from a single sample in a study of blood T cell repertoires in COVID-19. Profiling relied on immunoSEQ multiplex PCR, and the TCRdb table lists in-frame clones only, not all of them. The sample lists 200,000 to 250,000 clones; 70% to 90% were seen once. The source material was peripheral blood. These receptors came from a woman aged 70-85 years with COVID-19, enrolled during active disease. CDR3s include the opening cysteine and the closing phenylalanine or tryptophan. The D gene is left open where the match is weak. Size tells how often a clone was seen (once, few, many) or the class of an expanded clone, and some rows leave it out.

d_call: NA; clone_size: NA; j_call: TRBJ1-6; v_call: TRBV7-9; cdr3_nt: TGTGCCAGCAGCTACCTGACAGGCTCAAACTCACCCCTCCACTTT; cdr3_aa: CASSYLTGSNSPLHF
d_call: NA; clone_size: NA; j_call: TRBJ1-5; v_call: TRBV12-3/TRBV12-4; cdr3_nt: TGTGCCAGCAGCGCGGGGGGTAGTCAGCCCCAGCATTTT; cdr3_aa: CASSAGGSQPQHF
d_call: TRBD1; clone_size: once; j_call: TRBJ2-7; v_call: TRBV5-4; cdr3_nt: TGTGCCAGCAGCCCCGGGACAGGTGACACCTACGAGCAGTACTTC; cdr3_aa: CASSPGTGDTYEQYF
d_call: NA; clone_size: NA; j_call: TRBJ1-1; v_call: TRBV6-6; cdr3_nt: TGTGCCAGCACCGCCGGGCAGGGGAACACTGAAGCTTTCTTT; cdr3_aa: CASTAGQGNTEAFF
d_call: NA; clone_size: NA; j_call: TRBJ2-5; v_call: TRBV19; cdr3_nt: TGTGCCAGTAGTACCAAACAGGGCCCGGGGGAGACCCAGTACTTC; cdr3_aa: CASSTKQGPGETQYF
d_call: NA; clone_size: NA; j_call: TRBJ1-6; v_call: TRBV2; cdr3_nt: TGTGCCAGCAGTCCCAGGAACATTTATAATTCACCCCTCCACTTT; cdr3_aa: CASSPRNIYNSPLHF
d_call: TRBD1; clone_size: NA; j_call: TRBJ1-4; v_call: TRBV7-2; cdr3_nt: TGTGCCAGCAGCTCAACAGGGGCCGGAAATGAAAAACTGTTTTTT; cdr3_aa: CASSSTGAGNEKLFF
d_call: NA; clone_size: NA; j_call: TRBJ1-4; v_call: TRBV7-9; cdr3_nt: TGTGCCAGCAGCTTAGCTGGACAGTCGAATGAAAAACTGTTTTTT; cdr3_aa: CASSLAGQSNEKLFF
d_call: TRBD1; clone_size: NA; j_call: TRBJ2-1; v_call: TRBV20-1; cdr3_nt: TGCAGTGCCCGGACAGGGGACCGGCAGTTCTTC; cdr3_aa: CSARTGDRQFF
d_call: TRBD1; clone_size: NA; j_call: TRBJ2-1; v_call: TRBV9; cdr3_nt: TGTGCCAGCAGCGCACTGGGTGAGGGGGCCTTGAATGAGCAGTTCTTC; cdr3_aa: CASSALGEGALNEQFF
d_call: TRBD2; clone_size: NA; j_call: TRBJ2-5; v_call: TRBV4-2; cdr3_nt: TGTGCCAGCAGCCAAGAATCCCGGACTAGCGGGGGGGCCGAAGAGACCCAGTACTTC; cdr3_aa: CASSQESRTSGGAEETQYF
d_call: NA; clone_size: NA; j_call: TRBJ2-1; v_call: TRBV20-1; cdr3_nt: TGCAGTGCTAGTCACAGGGAGGGGGAGCAGTTCTTC; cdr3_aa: CSASHREGEQFF
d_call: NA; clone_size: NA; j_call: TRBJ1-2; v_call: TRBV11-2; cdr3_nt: TGTGCCAGCAGCTTCCCGGACCGGGGGTTGGATGGCTACACCTTC; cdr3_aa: CASSFPDRGLDGYTF
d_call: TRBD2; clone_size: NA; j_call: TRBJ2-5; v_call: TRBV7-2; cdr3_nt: TGTGCCAGCAGCAAGACTAGCGGACAAGAGACCCAGTACTTC; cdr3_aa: CASSKTSGQETQYF
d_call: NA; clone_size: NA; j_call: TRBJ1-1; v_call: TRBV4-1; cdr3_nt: TGCGCCAGCAGCCAAGACCCTCTTCCCGTCGGTGAAGCTTTCTTT; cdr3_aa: CASSQDPLPVGEAFF